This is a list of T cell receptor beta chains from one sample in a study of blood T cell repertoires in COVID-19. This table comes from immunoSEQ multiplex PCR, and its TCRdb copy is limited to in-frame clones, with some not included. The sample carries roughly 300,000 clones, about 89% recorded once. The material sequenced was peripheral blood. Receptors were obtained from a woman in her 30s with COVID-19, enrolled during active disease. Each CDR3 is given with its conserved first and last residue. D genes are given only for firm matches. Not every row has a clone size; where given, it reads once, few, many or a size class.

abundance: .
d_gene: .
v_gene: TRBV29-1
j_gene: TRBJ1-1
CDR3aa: CSVESQALNTEAFF
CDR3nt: TGCAGCGTTGAGTCGCAGGCACTGAACACTGAAGCTTTCTTT

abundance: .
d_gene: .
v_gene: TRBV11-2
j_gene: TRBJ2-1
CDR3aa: CASSPGVLDEQFF
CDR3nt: TGTGCCAGCAGTCCAGGGGTTCTCGATGAGCAGTTCTTC

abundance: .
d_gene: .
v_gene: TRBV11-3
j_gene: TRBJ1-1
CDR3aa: CASSLEANTEAFF
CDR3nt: TGTGCCAGCAGCTTAGAAGCGAACACTGAAGCTTTCTTT

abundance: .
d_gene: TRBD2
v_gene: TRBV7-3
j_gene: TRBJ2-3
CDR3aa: CASSLRTSGSEDTQYF
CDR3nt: TGTGCCAGCAGCCTCAGGACTAGCGGGAGCGAAGATACGCAGTATTTT

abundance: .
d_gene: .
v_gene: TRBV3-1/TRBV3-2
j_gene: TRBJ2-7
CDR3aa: CASSQEPGWYEQYF
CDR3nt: TGTGCCAGCAGCCAAGAACCAGGGTGGTACGAGCAGTACTTC

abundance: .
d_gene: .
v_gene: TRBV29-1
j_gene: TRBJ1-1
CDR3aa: CSVEEGTVTEAFF
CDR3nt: TGCAGCGTTGAAGAAGGTACAGTTACTGAAGCTTTCTTT

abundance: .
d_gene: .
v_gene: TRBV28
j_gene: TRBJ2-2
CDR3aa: CASSARVANTGELFF
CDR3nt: TGTGCCAGCAGTGCCCGGGTCGCGAACACCGGGGAGCTGTTTTTT

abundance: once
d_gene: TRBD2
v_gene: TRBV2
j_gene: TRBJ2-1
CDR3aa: CASGPGLAGSSYNEQFF
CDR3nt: TGTGCCAGTGGTCCGGGACTAGCGGGTAGCTCCTACAATGAGCAGTTCTTC

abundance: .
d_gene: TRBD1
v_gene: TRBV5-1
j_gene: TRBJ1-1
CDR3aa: CASSKQGVVEDTEAFF
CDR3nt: TGCGCCAGCAGCAAACAGGGGGTGGTTGAGGACACTGAAGCTTTCTTT

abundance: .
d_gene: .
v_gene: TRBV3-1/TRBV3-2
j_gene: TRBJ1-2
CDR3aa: CASSQGAGDNYGYTF
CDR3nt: TGTGCCAGCAGCCAAGGGGCAGGGGATAACTATGGCTACACCTTC

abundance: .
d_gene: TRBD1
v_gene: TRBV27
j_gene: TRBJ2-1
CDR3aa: CASSFQGQTSYNEQFF
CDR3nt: TGTGCCAGCAGTTTTCAGGGACAGACCTCCTACAATGAGCAGTTCTTC

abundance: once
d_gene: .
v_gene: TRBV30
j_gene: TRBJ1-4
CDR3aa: CAWSGPGVGANEKLFF
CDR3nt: TGTGCCTGGAGTGGCCCGGGGGTAGGGGCAAATGAAAAACTGTTTTTT

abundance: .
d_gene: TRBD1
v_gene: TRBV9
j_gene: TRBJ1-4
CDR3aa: CASSVGGVGQKKLFF
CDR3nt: TGTGCCAGCAGCGTAGGAGGAGTGGGACAGAAAAAACTGTTTTTT

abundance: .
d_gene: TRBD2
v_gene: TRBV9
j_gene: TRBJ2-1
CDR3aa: CASSVGPSGGRPDNEQFF
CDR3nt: TGTGCCAGCAGCGTAGGACCGAGCGGGGGCCGCCCTGACAATGAGCAGTTCTTC

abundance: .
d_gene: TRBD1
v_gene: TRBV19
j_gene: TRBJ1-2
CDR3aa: CASSLQQGNLGGYTF
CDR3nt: TGTGCCAGTAGTCTTCAACAGGGGAATTTGGGAGGCTACACCTTC

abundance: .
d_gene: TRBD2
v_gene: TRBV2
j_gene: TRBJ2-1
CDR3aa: CASTQGRGDYNEQFF
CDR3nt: TGTGCCAGCACCCAAGGGAGGGGCGACTACAATGAGCAGTTCTTC

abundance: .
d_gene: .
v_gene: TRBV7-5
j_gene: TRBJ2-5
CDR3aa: CVRRTGGRWETQYF
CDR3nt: TGTGTCAGAAGGACAGGGGGAAGATGGGAGACCCAGTACTTC